The sequence of this T cell receptor beta chain was determined in a study of chemoradiotherapy in HPV16-positive cancers. Study at large: Candidate HPV-specific clones and shared TCR motifs came from a couple of HPV16-positive patients. Regarding the study as a whole: Candidate HPV-specific clones and E7-related TCR motifs grew in tumor during treatment.

Germline CDR1 LNHDA, CDR2 SQIVND (reference sequence). V shed 7 bases and J shed 0 bases, with 16 bases lying between them. This CDR3 region has 16 residues. About this clone itself: Its antigen is not known.

Libraries were prepared by immunoSEQ multiplex PCR; TCRdb keeps only in-frame clonotypes and omits some of them. The sample yields 40,000 to 60,000 clones, roughly 90% seen once. The sequence was obtained from a human donor with HPV-associated anogenital cancer. Sample: blood, taken from a patient who underwent chemoradiotherapy. The chain couples TRBV19 to TRBJ2-1; unclear D gene. For the CDR3, the DNA is TGTGCCAGTAACGGGTCCCCAGAGAGCTCCTACAATGAGCAGTTCTTC. It yields the protein CASNGSPESSYNEQFF. The full variable domain, in which reference TRBV19 and TRBJ2-1 provide the parts outside the CDR3, is DGGITQSPKYLFRKEGQNVTLSCEQNLNHDAMYWYRQDPGQGLRLIYYSQIVNDFQKGDIAEGYSVSREKKESFPLTVTSAQKNPTAFYLCASNGSPESSYNEQFFGPGTRLTVL.